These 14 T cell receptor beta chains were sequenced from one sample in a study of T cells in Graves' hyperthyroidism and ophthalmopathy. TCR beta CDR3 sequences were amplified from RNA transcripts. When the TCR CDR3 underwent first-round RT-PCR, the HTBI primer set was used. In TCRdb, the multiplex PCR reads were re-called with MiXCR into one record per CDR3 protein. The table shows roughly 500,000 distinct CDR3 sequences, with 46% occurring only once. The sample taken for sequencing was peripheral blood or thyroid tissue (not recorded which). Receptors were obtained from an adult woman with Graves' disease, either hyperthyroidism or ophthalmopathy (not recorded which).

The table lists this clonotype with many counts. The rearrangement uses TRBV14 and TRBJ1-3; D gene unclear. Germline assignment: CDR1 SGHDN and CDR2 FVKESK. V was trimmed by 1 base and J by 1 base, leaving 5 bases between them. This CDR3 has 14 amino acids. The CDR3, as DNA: TGTGCCAGCAGCCAAGCAGGTTCTGGAAACACCATATATTTT. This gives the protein CASSQAGSGNTIYF. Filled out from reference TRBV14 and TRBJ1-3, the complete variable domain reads EAGVTQFPSHSVIEKGQTVTLRCDPISGHDNLYWYRRVMGKEIKFLLHFVKESKQDESGMPNNRFLAERTGGTYSTLKVQPAELEDSGVYFCASSQAGSGNTIYFGEGSWLTVV.

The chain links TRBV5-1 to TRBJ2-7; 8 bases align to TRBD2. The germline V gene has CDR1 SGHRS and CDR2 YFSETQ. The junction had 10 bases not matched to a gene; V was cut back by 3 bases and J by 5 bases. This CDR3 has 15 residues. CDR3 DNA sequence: TGCGCCAGCAGCTCCGGGACTAGTTTTCGCCACGAGCAGTACTTC. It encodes CASSSGTSFRHEQYF. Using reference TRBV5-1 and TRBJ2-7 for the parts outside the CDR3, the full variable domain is KAGVTQTPRYLIKTRGQQVTLSCSPISGHRSVSWYQQTPGQGLQFLFEYFSETQRNKGNFPGRFSGRQFSNSRSEMNVSTLELGDSALYLCASSSGTSFRHEQYFGPGTRLTVT.

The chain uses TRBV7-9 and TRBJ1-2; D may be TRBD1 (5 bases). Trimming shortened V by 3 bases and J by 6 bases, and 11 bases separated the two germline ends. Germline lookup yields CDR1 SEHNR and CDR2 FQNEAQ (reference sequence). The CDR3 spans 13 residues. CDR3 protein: CASSFGGADGYTF. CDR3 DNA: TGTGCCAGCAGCTTCGGAGGGGCGGATGGCTACACCTTC.

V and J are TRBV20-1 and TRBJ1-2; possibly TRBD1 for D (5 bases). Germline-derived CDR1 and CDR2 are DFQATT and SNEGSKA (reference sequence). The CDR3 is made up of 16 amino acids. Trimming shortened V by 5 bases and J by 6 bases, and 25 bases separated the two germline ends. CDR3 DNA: TGCAGTGCTTCGGCCCGGAACACTTCCGGGGACGATGGCTACACCTTC. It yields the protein CSASARNTSGDDGYTF.

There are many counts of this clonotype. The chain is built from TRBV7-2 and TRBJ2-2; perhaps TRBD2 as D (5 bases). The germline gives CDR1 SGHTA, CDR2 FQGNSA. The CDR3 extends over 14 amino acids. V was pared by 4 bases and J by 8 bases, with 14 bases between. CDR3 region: CASSSARRTGELFF. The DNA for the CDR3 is TGTGCCAGCAGCTCGGCTCGGAGGACGGGGGAGCTGTTTTTT.

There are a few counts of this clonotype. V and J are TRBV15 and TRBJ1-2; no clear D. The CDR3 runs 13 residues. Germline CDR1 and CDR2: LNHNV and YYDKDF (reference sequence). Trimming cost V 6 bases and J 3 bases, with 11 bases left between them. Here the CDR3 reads CATRQRGYYGYTF. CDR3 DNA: TGTGCCACCAGGCAACGAGGTTACTATGGCTACACCTTC.

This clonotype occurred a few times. CDR3 protein: CASSQTLGEGYGYTF. The CDR3 DNA is TGCGCCAGCAGCCAAACCCTTGGAGAAGGGTATGGCTACACCTTC. The genes are TRBV4-3 and TRBJ1-2; no clear D. Germline CDR1 is LGHNA and CDR2 is YSLEER. CDR3 length equals 15 residues. Trimming shortened V by 2 bases and J by 5 bases, and 15 bases separated the two germline ends.

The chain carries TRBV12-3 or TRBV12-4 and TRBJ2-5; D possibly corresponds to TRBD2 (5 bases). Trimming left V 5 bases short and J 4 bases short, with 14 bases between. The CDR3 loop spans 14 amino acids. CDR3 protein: CASSKLEGGETQYF. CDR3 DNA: TGTGCCAGCAGTAAATTAGAAGGAGGAGAGACCCAGTACTTC.

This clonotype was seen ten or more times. CDR3: CASSEGSYRLNEQYF. Here the CDR3 DNA reads TGTGCCAGCAGTGAAGGGTCCTACCGCCTAAACGAGCAGTACTTC. This chain connects TRBV2 to TRBJ2-7; no clear D gene. The V gene's germline CDR1 is SNHLY and CDR2 FYNNEI. CDR3 size: 15 residues. V was pared by 1 base and J by 5 bases, with 15 bases between.

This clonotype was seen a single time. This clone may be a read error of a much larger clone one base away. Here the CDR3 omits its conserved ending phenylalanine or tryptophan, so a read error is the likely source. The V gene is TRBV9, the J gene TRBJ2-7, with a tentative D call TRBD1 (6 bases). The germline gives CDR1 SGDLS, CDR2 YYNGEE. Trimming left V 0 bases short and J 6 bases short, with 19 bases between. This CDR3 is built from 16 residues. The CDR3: CASSVAPTGTTGEQYL. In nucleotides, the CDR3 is TGTGCCAGCAGCGTAGCTCCGACAGGAACCACAGGCGAGCAGTACCTC.

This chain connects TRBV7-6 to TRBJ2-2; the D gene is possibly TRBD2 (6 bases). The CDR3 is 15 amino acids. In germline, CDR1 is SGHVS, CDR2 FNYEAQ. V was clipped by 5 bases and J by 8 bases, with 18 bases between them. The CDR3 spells CASSAGTHPGGELFF. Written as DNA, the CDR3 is TGTGCCAGCAGCGCCGGGACTCACCCCGGGGGGGAGCTGTTTTTT.

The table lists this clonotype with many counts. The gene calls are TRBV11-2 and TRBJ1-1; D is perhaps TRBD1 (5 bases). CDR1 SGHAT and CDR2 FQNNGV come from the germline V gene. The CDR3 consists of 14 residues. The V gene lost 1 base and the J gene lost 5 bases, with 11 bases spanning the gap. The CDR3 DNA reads TGTGCCAGCAGCTTAGTCAGGGCCGGGACTGAAGCTTTCTTT. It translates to CASSLVRAGTEAFF. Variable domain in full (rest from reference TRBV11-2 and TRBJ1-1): EAGVAQSPRYKIIEKRQSVAFWCNPISGHATLYWYQQILGQGPKLLIQFQNNGVVDDSQLPKDRFSAERLKGVDSTLKIQPAKLEDSAVYLCASSLVRAGTEAFFGQGTRLTVV.

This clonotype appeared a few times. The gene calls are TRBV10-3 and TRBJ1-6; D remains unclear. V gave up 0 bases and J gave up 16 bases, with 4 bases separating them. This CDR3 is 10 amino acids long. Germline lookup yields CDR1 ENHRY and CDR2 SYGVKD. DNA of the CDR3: TGTGCCATCAGTGAGTCAACACTCCACTTT. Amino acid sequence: CAISESTLHF.

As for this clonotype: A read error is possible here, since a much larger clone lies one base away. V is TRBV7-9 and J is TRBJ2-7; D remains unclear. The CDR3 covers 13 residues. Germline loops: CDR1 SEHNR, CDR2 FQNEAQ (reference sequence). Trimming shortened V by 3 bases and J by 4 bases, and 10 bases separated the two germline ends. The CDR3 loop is CASSLELLYEQYF. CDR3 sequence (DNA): TGTGCCAGCAGCTTGGAATTGCTGTACGAGCAGTACTTC.